This T cell receptor (beta chain) appears in the sequencing data of a study of blood T cell repertoires in COVID-19. In the authors' workflow: Amplification from reference gene primers served as the basis for estimated nucleated cell counts. Profiling relied on immunoSEQ multiplex PCR, and the TCRdb table lists in-frame clones only, not all of them. V, J and clone size derive from that table, while D and trimming were established from the DNA sequence. The sample yields about 400,000 clones, around nine tenths seen once. The CDR3 has 14 residues. The germline V gene has CDR1 SNHLY and CDR2 FYNNEI. The V and J ends lost 6 bases and 4 bases, in that order; junction bases with no gene match: 5. The study recruited people aged roughly 18 to 100 years across approximately 23 US areas.

The chain is built from TRBV2 and TRBJ2-5; 10 bases agree with TRBD2. The clonotype comes from a woman aged 18-35 years with acute COVID-19. Material for sequencing was PBMCs or T cells enriched from blood (not recorded which). CDR3 region: CASRLAGSSETQYF. The DNA of the CDR3 is TGTGCCAGCAGACTAGCGGGGTCGTCAGAGACCCAGTACTTC.